Listed here are 7 T cell receptor delta chains from one sample, sequenced in a study of gamma-delta T cells after stem cell transplantation. TCRdb made new clone calls on the RT-PCR reads using CATT. This sample has approximately 3,000 delta-chain clones, with roughly 2.7% found just once. Sequencing was performed on gamma-delta T cells. The receptors originated from a human donor. It is not recorded whose cells these are; they may come from a transplant donor.

This clone appeared a few times. A far larger clone is one base from this, pointing to a likely read error. Other nucleotide sequences from this sample produce the same CDR3. The chain joins TRDV2 to TRDJ1; 9 bases match TRDD3. Per germline, CDR1 GEAIGNYY and CDR2 EKD. V shed 4 bases, J shed 0 bases, and the junction held 17 bases outside the gene matches. The CDR3 has 19 residues. The CDR3 coding sequence is TGTGCCTGTGATACCGTTTTGCCTGGGGGATCCTCGTACACCGATAAACTCATCTTT. Its protein product is CACDTVLPGGSSYTDKLIF.

This clone was seen only a few times. This chain joins TRDV2 and TRDJ1, with 8 bases that match TRDD3. The CDR3 runs 17 residues. After removal of 3 bases from V and 0 bases from J, the junction contained 11 bases not matched to a gene. Germline V CDR1 and CDR2: GEAIGNYY, EKD. The CDR3 nucleotides are TGTGCCTGTGACCTAGTACTGGGGGTCCCGTACACCGATAAACTCATCTTT. It codes for CACDLVLGVPYTDKLIF.

Concerning this clone itself: The likely explanation is a read error, given a far larger clone one base away. The sample carries other DNA sequences with the same CDR3. This chain uses TRDV2 with TRDJ1; TRDD3 agrees at 7 bases. The CDR3 has 20 residues. Germline V CDR1 and CDR2: GEAIGNYY, EKD. The chain's CDR3 is CACDPLIRRSGGLYTDKLIF. The DNA of the CDR3 is TGTGCCTGTGACCCACTGATTAGGCGTTCTGGGGGCCTGTACACCGATAAACTCATCTTC.

The rearrangement links TRDV2 to TRDJ1; 9 nucleotides agree with TRDD3. The CDR3 consists of 22 residues. V lost 3 bases, J lost 3 bases, and 28 bases stayed unmatched. CDR1 is GEAIGNYY, CDR2 EKD, per germline. CDR3 sequence: CACDRLGELGNSPLGVSDKLIF. The CDR3 nucleotides are TGTGCCTGTGACCGACTGGGGGAACTTGGGAATTCCCCCCTGGGGGTCTCCGATAAACTCATCTTT.

With regard to this clone: This likely stems from a read error, as it lies one base from a far larger clone. Other DNA variants within this sample encode the same CDR3. V is TRDV2 and J is TRDJ1; 11 positions agree with TRDD3. Per germline, CDR1 GEAIGNYY and CDR2 EKD. This CDR3 region has 19 residues. The CDR3, as DNA: TGTGCCTGTGACACTGTTGCTGGGGGATACCCCTTTAACACCGATAAGCTCATCTTT. It yields the protein CACDTVAGGYPFNTDKLIF.

This clone was detected only a few times. This probably arose from a read error, given a far larger clone one base away. The rearrangement links TRDV2 to TRDJ1, with TRDD3 matching 10 bases. The CDR3 has 17 amino acids. CDR1 and CDR2 from the germline V gene are GEAIGNYY and EKD. The CDR3 nucleotides read TGTGCCTTTGACACCGTTGGGGGATACCAGTACACCGATAAACTCATCTTT. Translating it yields CAFDTVGGYQYTDKLIF.

In the case of this clone: The TCRdb record carries a much larger clone's protein, which differs from this DNA's translation at residue 5; a read error is the likely cause, and the protein listed here is the DNA translation. This chain joins TRDV2 and TRDJ1, with D perhaps matching TRDD3 (6 bases). The CDR3 extends over 16 amino acids. The germline CDR1 and CDR2 sequences are GEAIGNYY and EKD. With 0 bases removed from V and 0 bases from J, the gap between germline ends came to 13 bases. This CDR3 reads CACDTVVGGYTDKLIF. The CDR3 nucleotides are TGTGCCTGTGACACCGTGGTGGGGGGCTACACCGATAAACTCATCTTT.